Described below is a single TCR beta chain sequence and its context. Its antigen is as yet unknown. This record comes from a study of beta chain features in type 1 diabetes. Study conclusions and caveats: Type 1 diabetes patients had VDJ junctions that carried fewer insertions and more deletions. In all four CD4+ subsets, TCRB CDR3 length was significantly, moderately reduced in type 1 diabetes. An over-representation of cells with high TCR expression could result from cDNA sequencing.

Sorting of CD4+ naive, central memory, regulatory and stem cell-like memory cells was performed via CD45RO/CCR7/CD25/CD127/CD95/CD27. This CDR3 contains 15 residues. CDR1 and CDR2 (germline): SGHNT, YYREEE (reference sequence). J was trimmed by 2 bases and V by 6 bases; bases with no gene match: 9. Every isolated RNA sample was fully reverse transcribed, so sequencing captured expressed TCRB transcripts. Approximately 3.7 million reads per sample on average were obtained from naive, central memory and regulatory T cell samples. Clones were read by immunoSEQ multiplex PCR, and TCRdb kept only the in-frame ones, dropping some. The sample records a few hundred thousand clones, approximately 16% being singletons.

This chain uses TRBV5-4 with TRBJ2-5, with TRBD1 identical over 8 bases. Material: naive CD4+ T cells from blood. This clonotype was obtained from a man aged 18 to 30 with type 1 diabetes. CDR3 sequence reads: CASTNSRGPQETQYF. DNA for the CDR3: TGTGCCAGCACCAATTCCAGGGGGCCTCAAGAGACCCAGTACTTC.